The 26 T cell receptor beta chains in this list originate from one sample, sequenced in a study of cytomegalovirus exposure and HLA in healthy donors. The PCR ran on 60 Vbeta and 13 Jbeta primers. Produced via immunoSEQ multiplex PCR; TCRdb's table is partial and in-frame only. The sample's table shows about 120,000 clones. The sample taken for sequencing was PBMCs. These receptors were collected from a man aged 25 to 40 in good health and CMV-seronegative.

V and J are TRBV18 and TRBJ2-7; TRBD2 matches at 8 bases. In germline, CDR1 is KGHSH, CDR2 LQKENI. This CDR3 is built from 12 residues. The J segment lost 10 bases and the V segment lost 5 bases, leaving 7 bases of the junction unmatched. CDR3 bases: TGTGCCAGCTCATCGGGGGGGGCGGAACAGTACTTC. Translating gives CASSSGGAEQYF.

V gene TRBV5-5 combines with J gene TRBJ1-4, with 12 bases fitting TRBD1. The CDR3 totals 15 residues. The ends lost 2 bases at V and 7 bases at J; junction bases unmatched: 3. CDR1 SGHKS and CDR2 YYEKEE come from the germline V gene (reference sequence). The CDR3 DNA follows: TGTGCCAGCAGCTTCGGGACAGGGGGCCGTGAAAAACTGTTTTTT. Its protein product is CASSFGTGGREKLFF.

The chain recombines TRBV27 with TRBJ2-2; D remains ambiguous. The germline CDR1 and CDR2 sequences are MNHEY and SMNVEV (reference sequence). The V gene lost 5 bases and the J gene lost 4 bases, with 11 bases spanning the gap. This CDR3 contains 14 residues. The CDR3 sequence is CASSLRPGTGELFF. CDR3 DNA sequence: TGTGCCAGCAGTCTACGTCCGGGCACCGGGGAGCTGTTTTTT.

This chain links TRBV11-2 with TRBJ1-6, with D uncertain. V shed 0 bases and J shed 7 bases, with 19 bases lying between them. CDR3 length: 18 amino acids. Germline values: CDR1 SGHAT, CDR2 FQNNGV. CDR3 sequence: CASSLEGFRHWRNSPLHF. CDR3 nucleotide sequence: TGTGCCAGCAGCTTAGAAGGTTTTAGGCATTGGAGGAATTCACCCCTCCACTTT. The full variable domain, in which reference TRBV11-2 and TRBJ1-6 provide the parts outside the CDR3, is EAGVAQSPRYKIIEKRQSVAFWCNPISGHATLYWYQQILGQGPKLLIQFQNNGVVDDSQLPKDRFSAERLKGVDSTLKIQPAKLEDSAVYLCASSLEGFRHWRNSPLHFGNGTRLTVT.

The CDR3 nucleotides read TGTGCCAGCAGTGAAACAGGGGGCGACTATGGCTACACCTTC. As protein: CASSETGGDYGYTF. The rearrangement joins TRBV7-2 to TRBJ1-2, with 9 bases aligning to TRBD1. Germline assignment: CDR1 SGHTA and CDR2 FQGNSA. The CDR3 runs 14 residues. V gave up 6 bases and J gave up 3 bases; unmatched junction bases: 5.

J is TRBJ1-2 and V is TRBV2; a possible D gene is TRBD1 (6 bases). The CDR3 is made up of 13 amino acids. V lost 6 bases and J lost 2, with 10 bases in between. Germline CDR1 is SNHLY and CDR2 is FYNNEI. The CDR3 nucleotides are TGTGCCAGCAGGGGACATTGGAACTATGGCTACACCTTC. It is translated as CASRGHWNYGYTF.

The chain couples TRBV6-5 to TRBJ2-5; D might be TRBD2 (5 bases). This CDR3 has 13 amino acids. Trimming shortened V by 5 bases and J by 3 bases, and 10 bases separated the two germline ends. Germline V gives CDR1 MNHEY, CDR2 SVGAGI. The CDR3 DNA is TGTGCCAGCAGTGCGACTAATGAAGAGACCCAGTACTTC. It is translated as CASSATNEETQYF.

The chain uses TRBV7-2 and TRBJ1-2; 8 bases match TRBD1. The CDR3 spans 13 residues. V was clipped by 2 bases and J by 6 bases; unmatched bases: 2. The germline V gene encodes CDR1 SGHTA and CDR2 FQGNSA. The CDR3 loop reads CASSLSGQDGYTF. The CDR3 DNA sequence: TGTGCCAGCAGCTTATCGGGACAGGATGGCTACACCTTC.

The chain links TRBV5-1 to TRBJ2-7, with a weak D call TRBD2 (6 bases). V was clipped by 2 bases and J by 3 bases, with 12 bases between them. The CDR3 runs 14 residues. The germline gives CDR1 SGHRS, CDR2 YFSETQ. CDR3 in amino acids: CASSLTTGGYEQYF. The CDR3 DNA is TGCGCCAGCAGCTTAACCACCGGGGGCTACGAGCAGTACTTC.

This chain uses TRBV2 with TRBJ2-7; D perhaps matches TRBD1 (6 bases). Germline CDR1 and CDR2: SNHLY and FYNNEI. The V and J ends lost 1 base and 0 bases respectively, with 10 bases between them. This CDR3 comprises 15 residues. The CDR3: CASSEGTVRSYEQYF. CDR3 in DNA: TGTGCCAGCAGTGAAGGGACAGTGCGCTCCTACGAGCAGTACTTC.

CDR3 in amino acids: CASSEAAPMNTEAFF. CDR3 nucleotides: TGTGCCAGCAGTGAAGCGGCACCCATGAACACTGAAGCTTTCTTT. The chain has TRBV6-1 and TRBJ1-1; the D is unclear. Germline loops: CDR1 MNHNS, CDR2 SASEGT. The V end was cut by 0 bases, the J end by 0 bases, with 8 bases between. The CDR3 is made up of 15 amino acids.

The V and J genes are TRBV19 and TRBJ1-6; 7 nucleotides agree with TRBD1. The CDR3 sequence is 16 residues long. The trim removed 4 bases at V and 0 bases at J, leaving 3 bases unmatched. Germline loops: CDR1 LNHDA, CDR2 SQIVND (reference sequence). The CDR3 nucleotides are TGTGCCAGTAGTAGACAGGGAAGCTCCTATAATTCACCCCTCCACTTT. Translation gives CASSRQGSSYNSPLHF.

The chain couples TRBV7-9 to TRBJ2-2; 14 bases match TRBD2. J was trimmed by 7 bases and V by 5 bases; bases with no gene match: 6. The CDR3 has 16 residues. CDR1 SEHNR and CDR2 FQNEAQ come from the germline V gene (reference sequence). CDR3 sequence: CASSLTSGGAGGELFF. In nucleotides, the CDR3 is TGTGCCAGCAGCCTGACTAGCGGGGGGGCCGGCGGGGAGCTGTTTTTT.

The chain links TRBV9 to TRBJ2-3; 7 positions agree with TRBD2. Germline lookup yields CDR1 SGDLS and CDR2 YYNGEE. V dropped 2 bases and J dropped 6; count of bases not matched to a gene: 12. CDR3 size: 16 residues. This chain's CDR3 is CASSVGTLLGGDTQYF. CDR3 nucleotides: TGTGCCAGCAGCGTGGGGACCCTCTTGGGGGGGGATACGCAGTATTTT.

The chain links TRBV13 to TRBJ2-1; 7 nucleotides align to TRBD1. The V segment lost 4 bases and the J segment 1 base; nucleotides outside the gene matches: 4. Per the germline V gene, CDR1 is PRHDT and CDR2 is FYEKMQ (reference sequence). The CDR3 length is 15 residues. The CDR3 coding sequence is TGTGCCAGCAGCTCAGACAGGGTGTCCTACAATGAGCAGTTCTTC. This codes for CASSSDRVSYNEQFF.

V usage is TRBV19 and J usage is TRBJ1-1; the D gene is possibly TRBD1 (5 bases). This CDR3 region has 13 residues. V dropped 6 bases and J dropped 5 bases, with 13 bases sitting between them. Germline V lookup: CDR1 LNHDA, CDR2 SQIVND (reference sequence). For the CDR3, the DNA is TGTGCCAGTAGCCCCAGGGTTCGGACTGAAGCTTTCTTT. Translation: CASSPRVRTEAFF.

The genes are TRBV28 and TRBJ2-5, with 7 positions matching TRBD2. This CDR3 contains 14 residues. The ends lost 6 bases at V and 4 bases at J; junction bases unmatched: 8. CDR1 and CDR2 from the germline V gene are MDHEN and SYDVKM. CDR3 residues: CASRPQGGGETQYF. The CDR3, as DNA: TGTGCCAGCAGGCCCCAGGGCGGGGGAGAGACCCAGTACTTC.

The V and J genes are TRBV11-2 and TRBJ2-1; D is uncertain. Per the germline V gene, CDR1 is SGHAT and CDR2 is FQNNGV. The CDR3 has 15 residues. Trimming left V 5 bases short and J 15 bases short, with 26 bases between. The DNA of the CDR3 is TGTGCCAGCAGCCCGGTATCCGGGTCCCCCGCGGTCACGTTCTTC. Protein sequence: CASSPVSGSPAVTFF.

The chain couples TRBV19 to TRBJ1-3; D is ambiguous. The V end was cut by 3 bases, the J end by 0 bases, with 9 bases between. Germline CDR1 reads LNHDA; CDR2 reads SQIVND (reference sequence). This CDR3 has 15 amino acids. CDR3 in amino acids: CASSISGGSGNTIYF. The DNA of the CDR3 is TGTGCCAGTAGTATCAGCGGCGGCTCTGGAAACACCATATATTTT.

The J gene is TRBJ1-2, the V gene TRBV7-6; the D gene is possibly TRBD1 (5 bases). The CDR3 totals 15 residues. V was shortened by 3 bases and J by 3 bases, with 14 bases between the two germline ends. CDR1 is SGHVS, CDR2 FNYEAQ, per germline. The CDR3 DNA sequence: TGTGCCAGCAGCTTCTCGGCAGGGAACGACTATGGCTACACCTTC. Protein: CASSFSAGNDYGYTF.

This chain links TRBV4-2 with TRBJ1-2, with 8 bases that match TRBD1. Germline V gene sequence: CDR1 LGHNA, CDR2 YNFKEQ. The CDR3 loop spans 16 amino acids. The junction had 11 bases not matched to a gene; V was cut back by 0 bases and J by 8 bases. The DNA of the CDR3 is TGTGCCAGCAGCCAAGAATATCAGGACAGGGTGGGCGGCTACACCTTC. Translation gives CASSQEYQDRVGGYTF.

The V and J genes are TRBV7-8 and TRBJ1-2; 7 bases agree with TRBD1. Germline trimming cut 4 bases from V and 5 bases from J; bases unmatched to any gene: 10. This CDR3 spans 15 amino acids. Germline V gene lookup returns CDR1 SGHVS and CDR2 FQNEAQ. This chain's CDR3 is CASSSRTNRGYGYTF. CDR3 DNA: TGTGCCAGCAGCTCCCGAACGAACAGGGGTTATGGCTACACCTTC. The full variable domain, in which reference TRBV7-8 and TRBJ1-2 provide the parts outside the CDR3, is GAGVSQSPRYKVAKRGQDVALRCDPISGHVSLFWYQQALGQGPEFLTYFQNEAQLDKSGLPSDRFFAERPEGSVSTLKIQRTQQEDSAVYLCASSSRTNRGYGYTFGSGTRLTVV.

The genes are TRBV11-3 and TRBJ2-3, with a possible D match to TRBD1 (6 bases). CDR3 length: 15 amino acids. Trimming stripped 3 bases from V and 4 bases from J, with 14 bases between. Germline CDR1 SGHNT, CDR2 YENEEA. The CDR3 nucleotides are TGTGCCAGCAGCTTTGGGTCAGGGGATTCAGATACGCAGTATTTT. Translating it yields CASSFGSGDSDTQYF. Full variable domain (remainder filled in from reference TRBV11-3 and TRBJ2-3): EAGVVQSPRYKIIEKKQPVAFWCNPISGHNTLYWYLQNLGQGPELLIRYENEEAVDDSQLPKDRFSAERLKGVDSTLKIQPAELGDSAVYLCASSFGSGDSDTQYFGPGTRLTVL.

The chain uses TRBV10-1 and TRBJ2-5; 9 bases fit TRBD2. V was pared by 4 bases and J by 1 base, with 7 bases of the junction left unmatched. The CDR3 is made up of 16 amino acids. Germline loops: CDR1 WNHNN, CDR2 SYGVQD (reference sequence). For the CDR3, the DNA is TGCGCCAGCAGTGGTACCGGGACTAGCTTCCAAGAGACCCAGTACTTC. Translated, it gives CASSGTGTSFQETQYF.

The V and J genes are TRBV9 and TRBJ1-4; TRBD1 matches at 8 bases. Unmatched junction bases numbered 15, after V lost 3 bases and J lost 11 bases. Germline-derived CDR1 and CDR2 are SGDLS and YYNGEE. The CDR3 sequence is 16 residues long. Written as DNA, the CDR3 is TGTGCCAGCAGCGCAGCGGGTCGGACAGGGAGAGATAAACTGTTTTTT. Protein product: CASSAAGRTGRDKLFF.

The chain joins TRBV27 to TRBJ2-5; D not resolved. Trimming pared 3 bases from V and 0 bases from J, leaving 5 bases between. The CDR3 loop spans 13 amino acids. The V gene's germline CDR1 is MNHEY and CDR2 SMNVEV (reference sequence). As DNA, the CDR3 is TGTGCCAGCAGTTTCTCCCACCAAGAGACCCAGTACTTC. This sequence encodes CASSFSHQETQYF.